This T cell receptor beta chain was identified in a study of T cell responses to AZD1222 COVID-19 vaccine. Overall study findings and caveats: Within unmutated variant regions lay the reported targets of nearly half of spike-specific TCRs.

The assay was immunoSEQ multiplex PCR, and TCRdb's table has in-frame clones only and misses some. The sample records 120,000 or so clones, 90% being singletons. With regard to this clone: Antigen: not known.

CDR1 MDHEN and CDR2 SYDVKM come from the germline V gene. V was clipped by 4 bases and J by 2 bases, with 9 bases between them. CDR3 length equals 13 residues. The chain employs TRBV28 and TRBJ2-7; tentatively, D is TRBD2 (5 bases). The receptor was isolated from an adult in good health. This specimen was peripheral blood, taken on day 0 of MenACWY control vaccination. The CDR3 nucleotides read TGTGCCAGCAGTTCCAACGGGGCCTACGAGCAGTACGTC. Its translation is CASSSNGAYEQYV.